This T cell receptor beta chain comes out of a study of T cells expressing NK-cell markers. Overall study: The TCR beta repertoires originated in sorted CD3+CD56+NKG2C+, CD3+CD56+NKG2C- and CD3+CD56-NKG2C+ T cells. HCMV seropositivity marked seven of the eight sequenced donors; one was seronegative. Study-wide results and limits: The CD3+CD56-NKG2C+ fraction of a few donors was likewise dominated by these clonotypes.

Germline V lookup: CDR1 SGHVS, CDR2 FNYEAQ. The CDR3 length is 17 residues. The authors generated TCR beta cDNA through 5'RACE template switching with UMIs. TCRdb re-called the 5' RACE reads and shows each CDR3 protein once, DNA omitted. Its table lists about 260,000 distinct CDR3 sequences. About this clonotype: Its antigen is not known.

Sequenced sample: blood T cells: a sorted CD56 or NKG2C T cell subset, CD4+ or CD8+ T cells, or bulk PBMC T cells (not recorded which). The chain uses TRBV7-6 and TRBJ2-1; TCRdb lists TRBD2, though no DNA is available to test this call. The clonotype was recovered from a young man in good health. CDR3 sequence reads: CASSLADAGGRHNEQFF.